This is a list of T cell receptor beta chains from one sample in a study of control samples from healthy donors and cancer patients. Some clones are missing from TCRdb's copy, which holds only in-frame ones; the method was immunoSEQ multiplex PCR. The data hold 20,000 to 30,000 clones, with around 83% observed a single time. Sequenced material: PBMCs. These receptors all come from a man aged 55 to 70 with colorectal cancer. The CDR3 runs from the conserved cysteine through the conserved F or W. The order of the fields is clone size, V gene, D gene, J gene, CDR3 DNA, CDR3 protein. A D gene is named only where the DNA matches it firmly. Rows give clone size only sometimes, using once, few, many, or a class for an expanded clone.

size: -
V: TRBV6-5
D: -
J: TRBJ1-4
DNA: TGTGCCAGCAGTTACACGGGGGAGGGGTATGAAAAACTGTTTTTT
CDR3: CASSYTGEGYEKLFF

size: -
V: TRBV30
D: -
J: TRBJ1-1
DNA: TGTGCCTGGAGTGTACCCGGCACTGAAGCTTTCTTT
CDR3: CAWSVPGTEAFF

size: -
V: TRBV3-1/TRBV3-2
D: -
J: TRBJ1-2
DNA: TGTGCCAGCAGCCAAGAGTTGGATGGCTACACCTTC
CDR3: CASSQELDGYTF

size: -
V: TRBV30
D: -
J: TRBJ1-3
DNA: TGTGCCTGGAGTGGAAACACCATATATTTT
CDR3: CAWSGNTIYF

size: -
V: TRBV30
D: -
J: TRBJ1-6
DNA: TGTGCCTGGAGTGTTATCCAAACTCGGTCACCCCTCCACTTT
CDR3: CAWSVIQTRSPLHF

size: -
V: TRBV5-6
D: -
J: TRBJ1-2
DNA: TGTGCCAGCAGCTTGTTTGCTCCGGGACGAGGCTACACCTTC
CDR3: CASSLFAPGRGYTF

size: -
V: TRBV7-9
D: TRBD1
J: TRBJ1-5
DNA: TGTGCCAGCAGCTTAGGGGACAGGGAGGATCAGCCCCAGCATTTT
CDR3: CASSLGDREDQPQHF

size: -
V: TRBV6-5
D: -
J: TRBJ2-4
DNA: TGTGCCATTATGGAGGGGGGTTTAGCCAAAAACATTCAGTACTTC
CDR3: CAIMEGGLAKNIQYF

size: -
V: TRBV2
D: -
J: TRBJ1-1
DNA: TGTGCCAGCAGTTCATACGGGCAGAACACTGAAGCTTTCTTT
CDR3: CASSSYGQNTEAFF

size: -
V: TRBV6-2/TRBV6-3
D: TRBD1
J: TRBJ1-2
DNA: TGTGCCAGCAGCCTATCGTCAGGGACAGGCCTACCCCTCCGCTATGGCTACACCTTC
CDR3: CASSLSSGTGLPLRYGYTF

size: -
V: TRBV29-1
D: TRBD1
J: TRBJ1-5
DNA: TGCAGCGGCCCGGACAGGGGGCAACAGCCCCAGCATTTT
CDR3: CSGPDRGQQPQHF

size: -
V: TRBV4-1
D: -
J: TRBJ1-4
DNA: TGCGCCAGCAGCCGGGCCTACTCTGCAACTAATGAAAAACTGTTTTTT
CDR3: CASSRAYSATNEKLFF

size: -
V: TRBV12-3/TRBV12-4
D: TRBD1
J: TRBJ1-2
DNA: TGTGCCAGCAGTTTAGGACAGGGTGCCTACACCTTC
CDR3: CASSLGQGAYTF

size: -
V: TRBV2
D: TRBD1
J: TRBJ2-7
DNA: TGTGCCAGCGGGACAGGGGGCGCGCGGTACGAGCAGTACTTC
CDR3: CASGTGGARYEQYF

size: -
V: TRBV5-4
D: TRBD1
J: TRBJ1-1
DNA: TGTGCCAGCAGTTACCGGGACAGTAAAGAAGCTTTCTTT
CDR3: CASSYRDSKEAFF

size: -
V: TRBV6-5
D: -
J: TRBJ1-5
DNA: TGTGCCAGCAGTTCAGGTGGCGGCAATCAGCCCCAGCATTTT
CDR3: CASSSGGGNQPQHF

size: few
V: TRBV3-1/TRBV3-2
D: -
J: TRBJ2-5
DNA: TGTGCCAGCAGCCATTCGGCGATCAGACGGACCCAAGAGACCCAGTACTTC
CDR3: CASSHSAIRRTQETQYF

size: -
V: TRBV6-1
D: TRBD1
J: TRBJ1-4
DNA: TGTGCCAGCAGTGAAGGTCGACGGGACAGGTCAAGAGAAAAACTGTTTTTT
CDR3: CASSEGRRDRSREKLFF

size: -
V: TRBV24-1
D: TRBD2
J: TRBJ2-1
DNA: TGTGCCACCAGTGATTTGAGGACTAGCGGGAACAATGAGCAGTTCTTC
CDR3: CATSDLRTSGNNEQFF

size: -
V: TRBV4-1
D: -
J: TRBJ2-7
DNA: TGCGCCAGCAGCCATGCGGTGGACAACTCCTACGAGCAGTACTTC
CDR3: CASSHAVDNSYEQYF

size: -
V: TRBV7-9
D: -
J: TRBJ1-4
DNA: TGTGCCAGCAGCTTACGTCGGAACCTTAATGAAAAACTGTTTTTT
CDR3: CASSLRRNLNEKLFF

size: -
V: TRBV7-6
D: -
J: TRBJ1-1
DNA: TGTGCCAGCTGCGAGGGCAGGAACACTGAAGCTTTCTTT
CDR3: CASCEGRNTEAFF

size: -
V: TRBV6-5
D: -
J: TRBJ1-1
DNA: TGTGCCAGCACCCCCTTTTTAACAAACACTGAAGCTTTCTTT
CDR3: CASTPFLTNTEAFF

size: -
V: TRBV19
D: -
J: TRBJ1-3
DNA: TGTGCCAGTAGTCTACGGACAGTACAAGTCTCTGGAAACACCATATATTTT
CDR3: CASSLRTVQVSGNTIYF

size: -
V: TRBV10-3
D: TRBD2
J: TRBJ2-3
DNA: TGTGCCATCTGGGGTCTAGCGGGGGGGGGCCGGGGCACAGATACGCAGTATTTT
CDR3: CAIWGLAGGGRGTDTQYF

size: -
V: TRBV7-9
D: TRBD1
J: TRBJ1-1
DNA: TGTGCCAGCAGCTTAAAACAGGGGTGGGGAGCTTTCTTT
CDR3: CASSLKQGWGAFF

size: -
V: TRBV3-1/TRBV3-2
D: -
J: TRBJ2-7
DNA: TGTGCCAGCAGCCCGATCCACAGTGGACCCTACGAGCAGTACTTC
CDR3: CASSPIHSGPYEQYF

size: -
V: TRBV4-1
D: -
J: TRBJ2-6
DNA: TGCGCCAGCAGCTACGCTCCGGGACTCCCACAGGTTTCTGGGGCCAACGTCCTGACTTTC
CDR3: CASSYAPGLPQVSGANVLTF

size: -
V: TRBV5-1
D: -
J: TRBJ1-2
DNA: TGCGCCAGCAGCGGGGGATCGGCTAACTATGGCTACACCTTC
CDR3: CASSGGSANYGYTF

size: -
V: TRBV6-2/TRBV6-3
D: -
J: TRBJ2-1
DNA: TGTGCCAGCAGTTACCTATTGGGGGTGCCGCAGTTCTTC
CDR3: CASSYLLGVPQFF

size: -
V: TRBV6-1
D: -
J: TRBJ2-3
DNA: TGTGCCAGCAGTGACGCAGCAGATACGCAGTATTTT
CDR3: CASSDAADTQYF

size: -
V: TRBV18
D: TRBD1
J: TRBJ2-7
DNA: TGTGCCAGCTGGGACAGGGTCAACGAGCAGTACTTC
CDR3: CASWDRVNEQYF

size: -
V: TRBV11-1
D: -
J: TRBJ2-1
DNA: TGTGCCAGCAGCTTAGGGCAGAGCAATGAGCAGTTCTTC
CDR3: CASSLGQSNEQFF

size: -
V: TRBV15
D: -
J: TRBJ1-5
DNA: TGTGCCACCAGTAGACAAGGGTCACCCCAGCCCCAGCATTTT
CDR3: CATSRQGSPQPQHF

size: once
V: TRBV5-1
D: -
J: TRBJ2-7
DNA: TGCGCCAGCAGCCTAACGGGGGGCGGCTACGAGCAGTACTTC
CDR3: CASSLTGGGYEQYF

size: -
V: TRBV7-8
D: -
J: TRBJ2-2
DNA: TGTGCCAGCAGCTTAGCCGGACGGGAGCTGTTTTTT
CDR3: CASSLAGRELFF

size: -
V: TRBV5-1
D: -
J: TRBJ2-3
DNA: TGCGCCAGCAGCTTGGCGATAGATACGCAGTATTTT
CDR3: CASSLAIDTQYF

size: -
V: TRBV5-6
D: -
J: TRBJ1-1
DNA: TGTGCCAGCAGCTTGGCGGGGTTCATCGAAGCTTTCTTT
CDR3: CASSLAGFIEAFF

size: -
V: TRBV10-3
D: TRBD1
J: TRBJ2-3
DNA: TGTGCCATCACTAGCCGGGACAGGGGGCGCAGAGATACGCAGTATTTT
CDR3: CAITSRDRGRRDTQYF

size: -
V: TRBV4-3
D: -
J: TRBJ1-2
DNA: TGCGCCAGCAGCCAAGACTCAGGAATTTATGGCTACACCTTC
CDR3: CASSQDSGIYGYTF

size: -
V: TRBV27
D: -
J: TRBJ2-1
DNA: TGTGCCAGCAGTTTAGCCTCGGTCAGGGGGCAGTTCTTC
CDR3: CASSLASVRGQFF

size: -
V: TRBV4-1
D: TRBD1
J: TRBJ1-4
DNA: TGCGCCAGCAGCCAAACCGGGACAGGGGCTCGTTTGGGTAATGAAAAACTGTTTTTT
CDR3: CASSQTGTGARLGNEKLFF

size: -
V: TRBV19
D: -
J: TRBJ1-1
DNA: TGTGCCAGTAGCCTAATTGGGACGGACGAAGCTTTCTTT
CDR3: CASSLIGTDEAFF

size: -
V: TRBV6-2/TRBV6-3
D: -
J: TRBJ2-6
DNA: TGTGCCAGCAGTGTGGCGGGGCATGGGGCCAACGTCCTGACTTTC
CDR3: CASSVAGHGANVLTF

size: few
V: TRBV7-9
D: TRBD2
J: TRBJ2-1
DNA: TGTGCCAGCAGCTCTAGATCGACTGGGGCGGGGGGTGAGCAGTTCTTC
CDR3: CASSSRSTGAGGEQFF